This T cell receptor (beta chain) is from a study of human T cells and chemical hapten exposure. TCRdb re-analysed the RACE reads in MiXCR, keeping a single row per CDR3 protein. Among about 120,000 distinct CDR3 sequences listed, roughly an eighth were seen once. This clonotype was picked up a small number of times. Time point in this sample: patch test 1, 2 weeks after DPC sensitization. Treatment specified: therapeutic diphenylcyclopropenone sensitization with weekly scalp DPC. The receptor was isolated from a man younger than 30 with alopecia areata. Some clones in this sample may be carry-over from other donors' samples. This sample comprised whole blood, obtained in connection with sensitization to the hapten diphenylcyclopropenone (DPC).

The CDR3 is CASSYNLIEAFF. The CDR3 DNA sequence: TGTGCCAGCAGTTACAATTTAATTGAAGCTTTCTTT. The chain has TRBV6-2 or TRBV6-3 and TRBJ1-1, with D hard to call. The CDR3 extends over 12 amino acids. CDR1 is MNHEY, CDR2 SVGEGT, per germline. The V gene lost 2 bases and the J gene lost 7 bases, with 8 bases spanning the gap.